One sample yielded the 21 T cell receptor beta chains listed below, sequenced in a study of blood T cell repertoires in COVID-19. Clones were read by immunoSEQ multiplex PCR, and TCRdb kept only the in-frame ones, dropping some. Of 95,000 to 100,000 clones listed, over 80% were seen once; the top ten hold approximately 5.4%. Sample: peripheral blood. The receptor source for this set is a man between 50 and 59 years old with active COVID-19.

This chain links TRBV15 with TRBJ1-2; TRBD1 matches 7 bases. The CDR3 has 15 residues. V trimming: 5 bases; J trimming: 3 bases; junction bases outside the gene matches: 9. CDR1 and CDR2 from the germline V gene are LNHNV and YYDKDF (reference sequence). In DNA, the CDR3 is TGTGCCACCAGCCCGACGGGAGGGGGCCACTATGGCTACACCTTC. Protein product: CATSPTGGGHYGYTF.

The chain combines TRBV19 with TRBJ1-5, with 8 bases fitting TRBD1. The CDR3 has 14 amino acids. Unmatched junction bases numbered 9, after V lost 7 bases and J lost 7 bases. Germline assignment: CDR1 LNHDA and CDR2 SQIVND (reference sequence). Written as DNA, the CDR3 is TGTGCCAGTACATGGACAGGGCGAAACCAGCCCCAGCATTTT. Residues: CASTWTGRNQPQHF.

This chain links TRBV5-4 with TRBJ2-1; TRBD2 matches at 9 bases. Germline CDR1 SGHNT, CDR2 YYREEE (reference sequence). J was trimmed by 6 bases and V by 0 bases; bases with no gene match: 7. The CDR3 totals 16 residues. The CDR3 DNA sequence: TGTGCCAGCAGCTTGGGAGGCGGGAGGGATTTCAATGAGCAGTTCTTC. Translating it yields CASSLGGGRDFNEQFF.

This chain joins TRBV7-9 and TRBJ2-3; 9 bases line up with TRBD2. The germline V gene encodes CDR1 SEHNR and CDR2 FQNEAQ (reference sequence). This CDR3 has 15 residues. Trimming removed 5 bases from V and 7 bases from J; junction bases left unmatched: 10. The CDR3 region has the DNA TGTGCCAGCAGCCGGGAGCCAGGACTAGCGCATACGCAGTATTTT. It translates to CASSREPGLAHTQYF.

This clone was found once. This chain connects TRBV10-3 to TRBJ1-2, with 7 bases matching TRBD1. V lost 4 bases, J lost 8 bases, and 4 bases stayed unmatched. In germline, CDR1 is ENHRY, CDR2 SYGVKD. This CDR3 spans 12 amino acids. In DNA form, the CDR3 reads TGTGCCATCAGTGCACTAGGGGGCGGCTACACCTTC. It translates to CAISALGGGYTF.

The chain couples TRBV28 to TRBJ1-2, with 9 bases aligning to TRBD1. The junction had 8 bases not matched to a gene; V was cut back by 1 base and J by 5 bases. The length of the CDR3 is 16 residues. In germline, CDR1 is MDHEN, CDR2 SYDVKM. The CDR3 reads CASSLSLTGGNYGYTF. The CDR3 region has the DNA TGTGCCAGCAGTTTATCTCTGACAGGGGGGAATTATGGCTACACCTTC.

Remarks on this clone: One end of the junction is discordant with germline, which a read error may explain. The chain employs TRBV28 and TRBJ1-2; D remains unclear. This CDR3 region has 11 residues. The germline CDR1 and CDR2 sequences are MDHEN and SYDVKM. The CDR3: CASSSNYGYTF. Here the CDR3 DNA reads TGTGCCAGCAGTTCTAATTATGGCTACACCTTC.

This chain joins TRBV9 and TRBJ1-4; 8 bases fit TRBD1. The CDR3 sequence is 15 residues long. Germline V CDR1 and CDR2: SGDLS, YYNGEE. The V gene end was trimmed by 0 bases and the J gene end by 8 bases; junction bases not matched to a gene: 6. The CDR3 sequence is CASSVDAGGSEKLFF. CDR3 in DNA: TGTGCCAGCAGCGTAGATGCAGGGGGCAGCGAAAAACTGTTTTTT.

A single count supports this clone. This chain joins TRBV5-6 and TRBJ1-4, with D unclear. V lost 4 bases and J lost 8, with 15 bases in between. CDR1 SGHDT and CDR2 YYEEEE come from the germline V gene. The CDR3 has 14 amino acids. In nucleotides, the CDR3 is TGTGCCAGCAGCCTGACGGTCGGAGGGGAAAAACTGTTTTTT. Protein: CASSLTVGGEKLFF.

This chain links TRBV29-1 with TRBJ2-3; 7 bases are a match to TRBD2. CDR1 is SQVTM and CDR2 is ANQGSEA in the germline V gene. The V segment lost 6 bases and the J segment 3 bases; nucleotides outside the gene matches: 9. The CDR3 consists of 14 residues. Here the CDR3 DNA reads TGCAGCGTACTCCCGGGACTAAATACAGATACGCAGTATTTT. Translating gives CSVLPGLNTDTQYF.

This clone was seen just once. The J gene is TRBJ2-7, the V gene TRBV11-3; 7 nucleotides agree with TRBD1. CDR1 is SGHNT and CDR2 is YENEEA in the germline V gene. The V gene end was trimmed by 4 bases and the J gene end by 2 bases; junction bases not matched to a gene: 14. This CDR3 comprises 17 residues. This CDR3 is CASSSPLGTDKPYEQYF. The CDR3 DNA reads TGTGCCAGCAGCTCACCACTTGGGACAGACAAACCCTACGAGCAGTACTTC.

This clone was recorded a few times. The CDR3 nucleotides read TGTGCCAGCAGTTACCGAAGCGGGGCGCTCTTCGAGCAGTACTTC. Protein sequence: CASSYRSGALFEQYF. This chain connects TRBV6-6 to TRBJ2-7; 7 bases align to TRBD2. From germline, CDR1 is MNHNY and CDR2 SVGAGI (reference sequence). The trim removed 2 bases at V and 6 bases at J, leaving 10 bases unmatched. The CDR3 sequence is 15 residues long.

The rearrangement joins TRBV11-3 to TRBJ2-3; 7 nucleotides align to TRBD1. Germline CDR1 and CDR2: SGHNT and YENEEA. With 8 bases clipped from V and 3 bases from J, the junction kept 8 bases outside the gene matches. The CDR3 totals 14 residues. The CDR3 reads CASGQGERTDTQYF. CDR3 DNA: TGTGCCAGCGGCCAGGGGGAACGGACAGATACGCAGTATTTT.

The rearrangement uses TRBV10-1 and TRBJ2-5, with 9 bases fitting TRBD2. The ends lost 3 bases at V and 5 bases at J; junction bases unmatched: 1. In germline, CDR1 is WNHNN, CDR2 SYGVQD (reference sequence). The CDR3 length is 13 residues. CDR3 sequence: CASSESGRETQYF. CDR3 DNA: TGCGCCAGCAGTGAAAGCGGGAGGGAGACCCAGTACTTC.

This clone was seen just once. This chain links TRBV2 with TRBJ1-4; 9 bases are a match to TRBD1. The V gene end was trimmed by 5 bases and the J gene end by 8 bases; junction bases not matched to a gene: 6. Per the germline V gene, CDR1 is SNHLY and CDR2 is FYNNEI. The CDR3 spans 14 residues. CDR3 nucleotide sequence: TGTGCCAGCAGTTGGGACAGGGCAGGGGAAAAACTGTTTTTT. This gives the protein CASSWDRAGEKLFF.

This clone has only one observation. For the CDR3, the DNA is TGTGCCACCAGCAGAGAAACGGACAGGGTATTTTACGAGCAGTACTTC. Residues: CATSRETDRVFYEQYF. The genes are TRBV15 and TRBJ2-7; 8 positions agree with TRBD1. The junction had 8 bases not matched to a gene; V was cut back by 0 bases and J by 4 bases. The CDR3 totals 16 residues. Germline lookup yields CDR1 LNHNV and CDR2 YYDKDF (reference sequence).

V gene TRBV3-1 (or the pseudogene TRBV3-2) combines with J gene TRBJ2-1, with TRBD2 as a possible D gene (6 bases). V was trimmed by 1 base and J by 8 bases, leaving 18 bases between them. The CDR3 has 16 residues. The germline CDR1 and CDR2 sequences are LGHDT and YNNKEL (reference sequence). CDR3 bases: TGTGCCAGCAGCCAAGGCCGGGCACGGGGGAGGCATGAGCAGTTCTTC. Protein: CASSQGRARGRHEQFF.

This clone was recorded many times. V gene TRBV5-3 combines with J gene TRBJ2-7, with D hard to call. TRBV5-3 is an ORF for which the function is uncertain. This CDR3 has 14 amino acids. V gave up 8 bases and J gave up 2 bases, with 17 bases separating them. CDR3 sequence (DNA): TGTGCCAGCCGGGTCATCCCCGCCACCTACGAGCAGTACTTC. As protein: CASRVIPATYEQYF.

V and J are TRBV3-1 (or the pseudogene TRBV3-2) and TRBJ2-1; 8 positions agree with TRBD1. There are 16 residues in the CDR3. Germline V lookup: CDR1 LGHDT, CDR2 YNNKEL (reference sequence). V shed 4 bases and J 9 bases; nucleotides not matched to a gene: 14. CDR3 in amino acids: CASSPWTGRGIVEQFF. The DNA of the CDR3 is TGTGCCAGCAGCCCTTGGACAGGGAGAGGGATTGTTGAGCAGTTCTTC.

V gene TRBV24-1 combines with J gene TRBJ2-5; 11 positions agree with TRBD1. J gave up 5 bases and V 2 bases, and 6 bases lay outside the gene matches. The CDR3 sequence is 16 residues long. Germline assignment: CDR1 KGHDR and CDR2 SFDVKD. For the CDR3, the DNA is TGTGCCACCAGTGATTCCGGGACAGGGGGTGGGGAGACCCAGTACTTC. It encodes CATSDSGTGGGETQYF.

The chain links TRBV27 to TRBJ2-7; D perhaps matches TRBD1 (5 bases). The germline CDR1 and CDR2 sequences are MNHEY and SMNVEV (reference sequence). The V end lost 2 bases, the J end lost 2 bases, and 10 bases lay between the germline ends. This CDR3 is built from 14 residues. CDR3 loop: CASSLPRQTYEQYF. The CDR3 DNA reads as TGTGCCAGCAGTTTACCACGACAGACCTACGAGCAGTACTTC.